The sequence of this TCR beta chain was determined in a study of OX40 agonist ivuxolimab in advanced cancers. Whole-study findings and limits: Expanded clones tended on average to be more numerous among CD8+ T cells than CD4+.

A word on this clone: The target antigen is unknown.

Germline CDR1 MNHEY, CDR2 SVGAGI. The CDR3 has 12 amino acids. Trimming removed 10 bases at V and 1 base at J, with 11 bases between. Produced via immunoSEQ multiplex PCR; TCRdb's table is partial and in-frame only. The table includes just over 90,000 clones, approximately 94% detected once. The TCR comes from an adult with an advanced solid tumor such as melanoma, head and neck, liver or kidney cancer. The genes are TRBV6-5 and TRBJ2-7; D assignment may be TRBD1 or TRBD2 (5 bases each). This sample comprised CD4+ or CD8+ T cells sorted from blood, obtained in a trial of the OX40 agonist ivuxolimab. The DNA of the CDR3 is TGTGCCACCCGGGACCGATCCTACGAGCAGTACTTC. Translation gives CATRDRSYEQYF.